The 30 T cell receptor beta chains below all came from one sample that was sequenced in a study of neurological immune-mediated disorders. MiXCR was run by TCRdb on the 5' RACE reads, yielding one entry per CDR3 protein. The repertoire includes roughly 59,000 distinct CDR3 sequences, about 5% of them detected once, and roughly 6% sits in the top ten. The sequencing input was PBMCs. The receptors were sampled from a human donor with multiple sclerosis. The donor label of this sample is uncertain.

V and J are TRBV5-6 and TRBJ1-6; D gene unclear. The V and J ends lost 2 bases and 8 bases respectively, with 17 bases between them. This CDR3 is built from 16 residues. Germline loops: CDR1 SGHDT, CDR2 YYEEEE. The DNA of the CDR3 is TGTGCCAGCAGCTTTCAAGCTTCATCCAAAGATTCACCCCTCCACTTT. It codes for CASSFQASSKDSPLHF.

V gene TRBV10-3 combines with J gene TRBJ1-3; D might be TRBD1 (5 bases). Germline V CDR1 and CDR2: ENHRY, SYGVKD. V was trimmed by 3 bases and J by 1 base, leaving 10 bases between them. The CDR3 has 15 amino acids. CDR3 DNA: TGTGCCATCAGTGAAAGCGGGGGGTCTGGAAACACCATATATTTT. Its translation: CAISESGGSGNTIYF.

This clonotype has at least ten counts. CDR3 bases: TGCGCCAGCAGCGCGTACCTAGCGGGGGCCACGATTGACTACTCCTACAATGAGCAGTTCTTC. Residues: CASSAYLAGATIDYSYNEQFF. The chain recombines TRBV5-1 with TRBJ2-1; 10 bases agree with TRBD2. The V segment lost 4 bases and the J segment 0 bases; nucleotides outside the gene matches: 19. Germline lookup yields CDR1 SGHRS and CDR2 YFSETQ. The CDR3 is 21 residues long. Combining the CDR3 with reference TRBV5-1 and TRBJ2-1 gives the whole variable domain KAGVTQTPRYLIKTRGQQVTLSCSPISGHRSVSWYQQTPGQGLQFLFEYFSETQRNKGNFPGRFSGRQFSNSRSEMNVSTLELGDSALYLCASSAYLAGATIDYSYNEQFFGPGTRLTVL.

There are many counts of this clonotype. The J gene is TRBJ1-5, the V gene TRBV6-5; 7 bases align to TRBD1. CDR1 and CDR2 from the germline V gene are MNHEY and SVGAGI. The CDR3 runs 14 residues. V trimming: 8 bases; J trimming: 0 bases; junction bases outside the gene matches: 4. CDR3 protein: CASRGTASNQPQHF. Here the CDR3 DNA reads TGTGCCAGCCGTGGGACAGCTAGCAATCAGCCCCAGCATTTT.

This clonotype was counted many times. The chain employs TRBV5-1 and TRBJ2-6, with D possibly matching TRBD1 (7 bases). There are 17 residues in the CDR3. V was pared by 1 base and J by 0 bases, with 11 bases between. Germline-derived CDR1 and CDR2 are SGHRS and YFSETQ. CDR3 nucleotides: TGCGCCAGCAGCTTGCGCGGGACAGCCTCTGGGGCCAACGTCCTGACTTTC. The encoded protein is CASSLRGTASGANVLTF.

The chain links TRBV2 to TRBJ1-2; 7 bases align to TRBD1. Germline trimming cut 1 base from V and 8 bases from J; bases unmatched to any gene: 7. The germline gives CDR1 SNHLY, CDR2 FYNNEI. The CDR3 covers 14 residues. CDR3 DNA sequence: TGTGCCAGCAGTGAAGTAGAGGGGGCGCGGGGCTACACCTTC. Amino acid sequence: CASSEVEGARGYTF.

This clonotype appeared many times. This chain connects TRBV20-1 to TRBJ1-1; 8 bases align to TRBD1. The CDR3 runs 14 residues. Germline lookup yields CDR1 DFQATT and CDR2 SNEGSKA (reference sequence). The V gene end was trimmed by 2 bases and the J gene end by 0 bases; junction bases not matched to a gene: 2. This chain's CDR3 is CSARWTGMNTEAFF. As DNA, the CDR3 is TGCAGTGCTAGATGGACAGGGATGAACACTGAAGCTTTCTTT.

This clonotype was recorded many times. J is TRBJ1-1 and V is TRBV11-3; the D gene is possibly TRBD1 (6 bases). Germline V gives CDR1 SGHNT, CDR2 YENEEA. V lost 1 base and J lost 6, with 15 bases in between. This CDR3 has 15 residues. The CDR3 DNA follows: TGTGCCAGCAGCTTAGGAGGGGGGGGGCCGGCTGAAGCTTTCTTT. This encodes CASSLGGGGPAEAFF.

This clonotype was seen at least ten times. DNA of the CDR3: TGTGCCAGCAGTCCGGGACAGGGATTAGTCTACGAGCAGTACTTC. Residues: CASSPGQGLVYEQYF. The V gene is TRBV12-3 or TRBV12-4, the J gene TRBJ2-7, with 9 bases identical to TRBD1. After removal of 5 bases from V and 3 bases from J, the junction contained 8 bases not matched to a gene. The CDR3 has 15 residues.

This clonotype was seen repeatedly, ten times or more. V is TRBV6-2 or TRBV6-3 and J is TRBJ2-2; TRBD1 is a possible D gene (6 bases). Germline V gene lookup returns CDR1 MNHEY and CDR2 SVGEGT. V lost 6 bases and J lost 2, with 10 bases in between. There are 14 residues in the CDR3. CDR3 DNA sequence: TGTGCCAGCAGGATGACAGGCAACACCGGGGAGCTGTTTTTT. Translation gives CASRMTGNTGELFF.

This clonotype has more than one count but fewer than ten. This chain's CDR3 is CSVDGRQGNTEAFF. For the CDR3, the DNA is TGCAGCGTTGACGGGCGGCAGGGGAACACTGAAGCTTTCTTT. V usage is TRBV29-1 and J usage is TRBJ1-1, with D possibly being TRBD1 (5 bases). CDR3 length: 14 residues. The germline gives CDR1 SQVTM, CDR2 ANQGSEA. Trimming left V 3 bases short and J 1 base short, with 12 bases between.

This clonotype was picked up many times. The gene calls are TRBV6-6 and TRBJ1-2; a possible D gene is TRBD1 (5 bases). Germline values: CDR1 MNHNY, CDR2 SVGAGI (reference sequence). V lost 2 bases and J lost 0, with 7 bases in between. The CDR3 length is 14 residues. CDR3 in DNA: TGTGCCAGCAGTTACGGCAGGGCTAACTATGGCTACACCTTC. Its protein is CASSYGRANYGYTF.

This clonotype occurred many times. The V gene is TRBV7-3, the J gene TRBJ2-7; TRBD2 might be the D (6 bases). The CDR3 is 15 residues long. Germline CDR1 SGHTA, CDR2 FQGTGA. V lost 5 bases, J lost 4 bases, and 18 bases lay in between. In DNA, the CDR3 is TGTGCCAGCAGCCCTAATGGGGCGGAGGGGTACGAGCAGTACTTC. Translation gives CASSPNGAEGYEQYF.

This clonotype came up many times. The chain uses TRBV5-4 and TRBJ1-6; 7 nucleotides match TRBD1. The trim removed 2 bases at V and 9 bases at J, leaving 5 bases unmatched. The CDR3 length is 14 residues. The V gene's germline CDR1 is SGHNT and CDR2 YYREEE (reference sequence). CDR3 DNA sequence: TGTGCCAGCAGCTTCAGGGACAGCGGTTCACCCCTCCACTTT. Amino acids: CASSFRDSGSPLHF.

The chain combines TRBV14 with TRBJ2-5; 9 bases fit TRBD2. The CDR3 has 15 amino acids. After removal of 3 bases from V and 3 bases from J, the junction contained 5 bases not matched to a gene. From germline, CDR1 is SGHDN and CDR2 FVKESK. The chain's CDR3 is CASSHLAGREETQYF. The CDR3 DNA is TGTGCCAGCAGCCACCTAGCGGGGCGTGAAGAGACCCAGTACTTC.

This clonotype has a count of ten or more. The chain is built from TRBV7-2 and TRBJ2-5; TRBD1 is a possible D gene (5 bases). Germline V gene lookup returns CDR1 SGHTA and CDR2 FQGNSA. The CDR3 contains 14 residues. Between the trimmed V and J ends, which lost 5 bases and 1 base, there was a span of 11 bases. The CDR3: CASSQYGAQETQYF. The CDR3, as DNA: TGTGCCAGCAGCCAATATGGGGCCCAAGAGACCCAGTACTTC.

This clonotype was counted ten times or more. The rearrangement joins TRBV7-2 to TRBJ2-1; tentatively, D is TRBD1 (6 bases). Germline CDR1 and CDR2: SGHTA and FQGNSA. The CDR3 runs to 15 residues. V dropped 4 bases and J dropped 4 bases, with 14 bases sitting between them. CDR3 in DNA: TGTGCCAGCAGCTCCGCAGGGGTCCGTTACAATGAGCAGTTCTTC. This translates into CASSSAGVRYNEQFF.

This clonotype has more than one count but fewer than ten. The rearrangement joins TRBV3-1 to TRBJ1-2; D remains ambiguous. Germline CDR1 reads LGHDT; CDR2 reads YNNKEL (reference sequence). V lost 1 base and J lost 4, with 10 bases in between. The CDR3 totals 14 residues. The DNA for the CDR3 is TGTGCCAGCAGCCAAGGAAAGGGCCTCTATGGCTACACCTTC. This codes for CASSQGKGLYGYTF.

This clonotype was recorded at least ten times. The chain employs TRBV6-1 and TRBJ1-4; D might be TRBD1 (6 bases). The CDR3 contains 15 residues. Germline V CDR1 and CDR2: MNHNS, SASEGT. V was clipped by 0 bases and J by 4 bases, with 9 bases between them. This CDR3 reads CASSEAGGDNEKLFF. CDR3 in DNA: TGTGCCAGCAGTGAAGCCGGGGGCGATAATGAAAAACTGTTTTTT.

This clonotype was seen at least ten times. This sequence joins TRBV12-3 or TRBV12-4 and TRBJ2-3; 8 bases agree with TRBD1. CDR3 size: 15 residues. Trimming took 6 bases from V and 7 from J; bases not matched to a gene: 12. CDR3 region: CASSTFDRGPYTQYF. The CDR3 DNA is TGTGCCAGCAGCACTTTCGACAGGGGACCCTATACGCAGTATTTT.

This clonotype showed up many times. CDR3 in DNA: TGCAGTGCTCCCTCGGTGCGCCAAGAGACCCAGTACTTC. Its protein is CSAPSVRQETQYF. The chain uses TRBV20-1 and TRBJ2-5; D unresolved. The CDR3 extends over 13 amino acids. Germline assignment: CDR1 DFQATT and CDR2 SNEGSKA (reference sequence). Trimming pared 5 bases from V and 1 base from J, leaving 11 bases between.

This clonotype was counted ten times or more. The genes are TRBV20-1 and TRBJ1-1; D might be TRBD1 (6 bases). The CDR3 is 13 residues long. CDR1 and CDR2 (germline): DFQATT, SNEGSKA (reference sequence). Deletions cut 6 bases from V and 3 bases from J, with 14 bases between. The CDR3 sequence is CSAQGSGDTEAFF. The CDR3 DNA reads as TGCAGTGCCCAGGGGTCGGGGGACACTGAAGCTTTCTTT.

This clonotype has at least ten counts. The chain couples TRBV5-1 to TRBJ2-1, with D possibly being TRBD1 (5 bases). CDR3 length: 15 amino acids. Germline CDR1 and CDR2: SGHRS and YFSETQ. Trimming pared 4 bases from V and 6 bases from J, leaving 17 bases between. The CDR3 loop is CASSPRGGASNEQFF. CDR3 bases: TGCGCCAGCAGCCCTAGGGGTGGCGCAAGCAATGAGCAGTTCTTC.

This clonotype was recorded at least ten times. This chain links TRBV18 with TRBJ1-2; TRBD1 matches at 8 bases. The germline V gene has CDR1 KGHSH and CDR2 LQKENI. Trimming removed 5 bases from V and 7 bases from J; junction bases left unmatched: 9. CDR3 length: 14 amino acids. This CDR3 is CASSRTGLRSGYTF. The CDR3 DNA is TGTGCCAGCTCAAGGACAGGGTTAAGGAGTGGCTACACCTTC.

This clonotype has at least ten counts. The chain uses TRBV20-1 and TRBJ2-2; 7 bases are a match to TRBD2. The CDR3 consists of 16 residues. The germline V gene has CDR1 DFQATT and CDR2 SNEGSKA (reference sequence). V lost 0 bases and J lost 7; bases outside the gene matches: 11. CDR3 DNA: TGCAGTGCTAGAGATCACAGGAGCGGGGTTGGCGGGGAGCTGTTTTTT. Protein: CSARDHRSGVGGELFF.

This clonotype was detected ten times or more. Written as DNA, the CDR3 is TGCAGTGCTAGAGATCCCGTCGGGGGCAATGAGCAGTTCTTC. Encoded protein: CSARDPVGGNEQFF. The chain recombines TRBV20-1 with TRBJ2-1, with D perhaps TRBD2 (6 bases). CDR3 length equals 14 residues. The germline CDR1 and CDR2 sequences are DFQATT and SNEGSKA (reference sequence). V lost 0 bases and J lost 6, with 12 bases in between.

This clonotype showed up many times. The gene calls are TRBV10-3 and TRBJ1-2; D uncertain. The CDR3 runs 15 residues. Trimming shortened V by 3 bases and J by 5 bases, and 16 bases separated the two germline ends. The germline CDR1 and CDR2 sequences are ENHRY and SYGVKD. CDR3 in amino acids: CAISDVVRSLYGYTF. The CDR3 DNA reads TGTGCCATCAGTGATGTGGTCAGGTCCCTTTATGGCTACACCTTC.

There are many counts of this clonotype. The chain employs TRBV4-1 and TRBJ1-2; no reliable D call. Germline loops: CDR1 MGHRA, CDR2 YSYEKL. Trimming pared 1 base from V and 1 base from J, leaving 7 bases between. The CDR3 has 14 amino acids. The CDR3 here is CASSQGHDNYGYTF. The DNA of the CDR3 is TGCGCCAGCAGCCAAGGTCACGATAACTATGGCTACACCTTC.

This clonotype came up a few times. The chain is built from TRBV11-3 and TRBJ2-3; D uncertain. V was shortened by 5 bases and J by 4 bases, with 13 bases between the two germline ends. Germline V gene data show CDR1 as SGHNT and CDR2 as YENEEA. This CDR3 is 14 amino acids long. CDR3 DNA sequence: TGTGCCAGCAGCCCAGAGCCGCACGCAGATACGCAGTATTTT. Translated, it gives CASSPEPHADTQYF.

This clonotype has at least ten counts. V and J are TRBV6-1 and TRBJ2-7; 7 bases are a match to TRBD1. V was pared by 1 base and J by 3 bases, with 6 bases of the junction left unmatched. The CDR3 is 15 residues long. Germline CDR1 is MNHNS and CDR2 is SASEGT. CDR3 nucleotides: TGTGCCAGCAGTGAAGGAGGGGGCCCCCTCTACGAGCAGTACTTC. Translated, it gives CASSEGGGPLYEQYF.